This entry lists 20 T cell receptor beta chains sequenced from one sample in a study of a mutant IDH1 vaccine in newly diagnosed glioma. Clones were read by immunoSEQ multiplex PCR, and TCRdb kept only the in-frame ones, dropping some. The sample includes 40,000 to 60,000 clones, 79% seen only once; the top ten take approximately 6.3%. These receptors' targets are unknown. Indicated time point: week 35, safety follow-up. Each vaccine dose was 300 ug of mutant IDH1 20-mer peptide, with topical imiquimod. Source: PBMCs, taken from a glioma patient whose treatment included an IDH1 peptide vaccine. The receptors were sampled from a man aged 35-49 years with glioma.

The genes are TRBV10-3 and TRBJ1-4; TRBD1 is a possible D gene (6 bases). V shed 5 bases and J shed 8 bases, with 18 bases lying between them. Germline V lookup: CDR1 ENHRY, CDR2 SYGVKD. There are 15 residues in the CDR3. As DNA, the CDR3 is TGTGCCATCAGTATAAACAGGGAGGCGGGAGAAAAACTGTTTTTT. It encodes CAISINREAGEKLFF.

The genes are TRBV6-5 and TRBJ2-7, with a weak D call TRBD2 (5 bases). Trimming cost V 5 bases and J 1 base, with 9 bases left between them. The CDR3 spans 13 residues. Germline V gene sequence: CDR1 MNHEY, CDR2 SVGAGI. CDR3 loop: CASSPSGSYEQYF. CDR3 in DNA: TGTGCCAGCAGTCCAAGCGGTTCCTACGAGCAGTACTTC.

In this sample, this clone turned up once. V usage is TRBV6-6 and J usage is TRBJ1-3, with D tentatively TRBD1 (5 bases). Per the germline V gene, CDR1 is MNHNY and CDR2 is SVGAGI (reference sequence). The CDR3 loop spans 13 amino acids. V was cut by 8 bases and J by 1 base, with 9 bases left in between. For the CDR3, the DNA is TGTGCCAGCGGGGGAATATCTGGAAACACCATATATTTT. Translation gives CASGGISGNTIYF.

This chain connects TRBV15 to TRBJ1-2; perhaps TRBD1 as D (5 bases). Germline loops: CDR1 LNHNV, CDR2 YYDKDF (reference sequence). CDR3 length equals 20 residues. V lost 2 bases to trimming and J lost 4 bases, with 29 bases between them. CDR3 sequence reads: CATSRRSLTGGRAVPYGYTF. CDR3 DNA: TGTGCCACCAGCAGAAGGTCATTGACGGGTGGCAGGGCGGTCCCCTATGGCTACACCTTC.

This rearrangement joins TRBV5-1 to TRBJ1-4; 8 bases agree with TRBD1. The CDR3 is made up of 14 amino acids. CDR1 SGHRS and CDR2 YFSETQ come from the germline V gene. With 0 bases clipped from V and 8 bases from J, the junction kept 3 bases outside the gene matches. The chain's CDR3 is CASSLAGGREKLFF. CDR3 in DNA: TGCGCCAGCAGCTTGGCAGGGGGCCGAGAAAAACTGTTTTTT.

This chain connects TRBV7-9 to TRBJ1-1; D gene ambiguous. The CDR3 is 14 amino acids. Germline values: CDR1 SEHNR, CDR2 FQNEAQ (reference sequence). V lost 5 bases to trimming and J lost 1 base, with 11 bases between them. The CDR3 protein is CASSRGLPNTEAFF. For the CDR3, the DNA is TGTGCCAGCAGCCGCGGGTTACCGAACACTGAAGCTTTCTTT.

V gene TRBV29-1 combines with J gene TRBJ2-1; D gene ambiguous. The CDR3 is 13 amino acids. CDR1 and CDR2 from the germline V gene are SQVTM and ANQGSEA. V lost 4 bases to trimming and J lost 0 bases, with 7 bases between them. The CDR3 loop is CSVVWGSYNEQFF. The CDR3 nucleotides read TGCAGCGTTGTGTGGGGCTCCTACAATGAGCAGTTCTTC.

The chain combines TRBV30 with TRBJ1-3; D is uncertain. Trimming pared 0 bases from V and 4 bases from J, leaving 16 bases between. CDR1 is GTSNPN and CDR2 is SVGIG in the germline V gene (reference sequence). The CDR3 has 16 residues. CDR3 DNA sequence: TGTGCCTGGAGTGTAACATTGAGAGCGACCGGAAACACCATATATTTT. This encodes CAWSVTLRATGNTIYF.

The V call is TRBV5-1, the J call TRBJ2-2, with a possible D match to TRBD1 (5 bases). Per the germline V gene, CDR1 is SGHRS and CDR2 is YFSETQ. The CDR3 has 13 residues. V was pared by 0 bases and J by 12 bases, with 12 bases between. CDR3 region: CASSLVGRSQLFF. The CDR3 nucleotides are TGCGCCAGCAGCTTGGTGGGGCGAAGCCAGCTGTTTTTT. The entire variable domain, with the rest obtained from reference TRBV5-1 and TRBJ2-2, is as follows: KAGVTQTPRYLIKTRGQQVTLSCSPISGHRSVSWYQQTPGQGLQFLFEYFSETQRNKGNFPGRFSGRQFSNSRSEMNVSTLELGDSALYLCASSLVGRSQLFFGEGSRLTVL.

The chain uses TRBV5-1 and TRBJ1-6; D gene uncertain. The CDR3 is 15 residues long. Germline CDR1 SGHRS, CDR2 YFSETQ. The V end was cut by 0 bases, the J end by 7 bases, with 11 bases between. The CDR3 sequence is CASSLVAGKNSPLHF. For the CDR3, the DNA is TGCGCCAGCAGCTTGGTGGCAGGAAAGAATTCACCCCTCCACTTT.

The CDR3 here is CASSYSRGRFPEAFF. In nucleotides, the CDR3 is TGTGCCAGCAGTTACTCTAGGGGGCGATTCCCTGAAGCTTTCTTT. The rearrangement links TRBV6-5 to TRBJ1-1, with 7 nucleotides matching TRBD1. The junction had 7 bases not matched to a gene; V was cut back by 0 bases and J by 6 bases. This CDR3 contains 15 residues. Germline V gives CDR1 MNHEY, CDR2 SVGAGI.

The V and J genes are TRBV25-1 and TRBJ2-5; D is unresolved. The CDR3 runs 14 residues. The germline V gene has CDR1 MGHDK and CDR2 SYGVNS. Deletions cut 1 base from V and 2 bases from J, with 8 bases between. The chain's CDR3 is CASSESEGQETQYF. CDR3 DNA: TGTGCCAGCAGTGAATCGGAAGGTCAAGAGACCCAGTACTTC.

This chain links TRBV10-2 with TRBJ1-5, with 9 bases identical to TRBD1. Looked up from germline, CDR1 is WSHSY and CDR2 is SAAADI. The V gene end was trimmed by 4 bases and the J gene end by 6 bases; junction bases not matched to a gene: 1. CDR3 length: 13 amino acids. The CDR3 DNA reads as TGCGCCAGCAGTGTGACAGGGGGTCAGCCCCAGCATTTT. Amino acid sequence: CASSVTGGQPQHF.

The rearrangement links TRBV5-5 to TRBJ2-7; D unclear. Germline values: CDR1 SGHKS, CDR2 YYEKEE (reference sequence). Trimming left V 4 bases short and J 6 bases short, with 17 bases between. CDR3 length: 14 amino acids. The CDR3 DNA is TGTGCCAGCAGCCCTCAGGTATCCTTAGGCGAGCAGTACTTC. As protein: CASSPQVSLGEQYF.

The chain carries TRBV5-4 and TRBJ2-7; D not certain. The CDR3 sequence is 13 residues long. Trimming stripped 1 base from V and 1 base from J, with 6 bases between. Germline CDR1 reads SGHNT; CDR2 reads YYREEE (reference sequence). The CDR3 loop reads CASSLPASYEQYF. The CDR3 bases are TGTGCCAGCAGCTTGCCAGCATCCTACGAGCAGTACTTC.

Sample share makes this clone medium-sized. The chain joins TRBV6-5 to TRBJ1-1; TRBD1 is a possible D gene (6 bases). This CDR3 contains 15 residues. Germline-derived CDR1 and CDR2 are MNHEY and SVGAGI. With 5 bases removed from V and 4 bases from J, the gap between germline ends came to 17 bases. This chain's CDR3 is CASSAEYRVATEAFF. Written as DNA, the CDR3 is TGTGCCAGCAGTGCCGAATACAGGGTAGCCACTGAAGCTTTCTTT.

V usage is TRBV15 and J usage is TRBJ1-2; D is possibly TRBD1 (6 bases). This CDR3 region has 13 residues. The V and J ends lost 6 bases and 8 bases respectively, with 16 bases between them. Germline CDR1 LNHNV, CDR2 YYDKDF (reference sequence). CDR3 in amino acids: CATRESTGYGYTF. The DNA for the CDR3 is TGTGCCACCAGGGAATCAACAGGGTACGGCTACACCTTC.

The chain uses TRBV14 and TRBJ1-4, with D unresolved. The CDR3 is made up of 11 amino acids. Looked up from germline, CDR1 is SGHDN and CDR2 is FVKESK. V was cut by 4 bases and J by 10 bases, with 7 bases left in between. The CDR3 sequence is CASSPTLKLFF. The CDR3 bases are TGTGCCAGCAGCCCAACCTTAAAACTGTTTTTT. Based on the CDR3 plus reference TRBV14 and TRBJ1-4, the full variable domain is EAGVTQFPSHSVIEKGQTVTLRCDPISGHDNLYWYRRVMGKEIKFLLHFVKESKQDESGMPNNRFLAERTGGTYSTLKVQPAELEDSGVYFCASSPTLKLFFGSGTQLSVL.

The CDR3 region is CAWSERQGLYSNQPQHF. Written as DNA, the CDR3 is TGTGCCTGGAGCGAACGGCAGGGGCTTTATAGCAATCAGCCCCAGCATTTT. This chain links TRBV30 with TRBJ1-5, with a tentative D call TRBD1 (6 bases). Trimming stripped 3 bases from V and 0 bases from J, with 18 bases between. From germline, CDR1 is GTSNPN and CDR2 SVGIG (reference sequence). The CDR3 has 17 amino acids.

This chain connects TRBV7-9 to TRBJ2-5; D call uncertain. Germline loops: CDR1 SEHNR, CDR2 FQNEAQ (reference sequence). This CDR3 is built from 12 residues. The ends were cut back, 5 bases at V and 4 bases at J, with 8 bases in the middle. CDR3 residues: CASSRTVETQYF. CDR3 DNA: TGTGCCAGCAGCCGGACGGTAGAGACCCAGTACTTC.